This is a list of T cell receptor beta chains from one sample in a study of T cell responses to AZD1222 COVID-19 vaccine. The table came from immunoSEQ multiplex PCR; TCRdb's copy has only in-frame clones and leaves some out. The sample contains 75,000 to 100,000 clones, about nine tenths of which appear only once. Specimen: peripheral blood, collected on day 0 of AZD1222 vaccination. These receptors all come from an adult in good health. CDR3s include the opening cysteine and the closing phenylalanine or tryptophan. The order of the fields is V gene, CDR3 length, J gene, clone size, D gene, CDR3 DNA, CDR3 protein. D genes are given only for firm matches. Clone size, where shown, is once, few, many, or a class for clones that have expanded.

>TRBV7-6|16|TRBJ1-5|.|.
TGTGCCAGCAGCCCTAATGCGCGGGGGGGCAATCAGCCCCAGCATTTT
CASSPNARGGNQPQHF
>TRBV25-1|14|TRBJ1-3|once|.
TGTGCCAGCAGTGAGTCGACAGGCCGGGACACCATATATTTT
CASSESTGRDTIYF
>TRBV18|12|TRBJ2-7|.|.
TGTGCCAGCTCAGTCAGCTCCTACGAGCAGTACTTC
CASSVSSYEQYF
>TRBV28|15|TRBJ2-4|once|.
TGTGCCAGCAGCCCCGCATTAGGACACGGCATAATTCAGTACTTC
CASSPALGHGIIQYF
>TRBV23-1|20|TRBJ2-3|.|TRBD1
TGCGCCAGCAGTCTCCACCTGAGGGGGCGAAGTAAAGGTTTACGGGATACGCAGTATTTT
CASSLHLRGRSKGLRDTQYF
>TRBV7-3|13|TRBJ2-1|once|.
TGTGCCAGCAGCCCGTCCCGAGAGCGTGAGCAGTTCTTC
CASSPSREREQFF
>TRBV7-6|16|TRBJ2-5|.|.
TGTGCCAGCAGCTTAGCGCCATTAGCGAACCTAGAGACCCAGTACTTC
CASSLAPLANLETQYF
>TRBV7-9|15|TRBJ1-1|.|.
TGTGCCAGCAGCCAATACGGGACCCGAGAGAGTGGAGCTTTCTTT
CASSQYGTRESGAFF
>TRBV7-9|12|TRBJ1-5|.|.
TGTGCCAGCAGCTTACTAGATCAGCCCCAGCATTTT
CASSLLDQPQHF
>TRBV19|16|TRBJ1-5|.|TRBD1
TGTGCCAGTAGTCCACCCCGACAGGGACGGGTTCAGCCCCAGCATTTT
CASSPPRQGRVQPQHF
>TRBV7-9|12|TRBJ2-4|.|.
TGTGCCAGCAGCTCCCAAATTAACATTCAGTACTTC
CASSSQINIQYF
>TRBV9|15|TRBJ1-4|.|TRBD1
TGTGCCAGCAGCGAGGGGGACAGGGATAATGAAAAACTGTTTTTT
CASSEGDRDNEKLFF
>TRBV23-1|18|TRBJ2-4|.|TRBD2
TGCGCCAGCAGTCAGGGACTAGCGGGAGAGGTGGCCAAAAACATTCAGTACTTC
CASSQGLAGEVAKNIQYF
>TRBV19|15|TRBJ2-5|.|TRBD1
TGTGCCAGTAGTATAGGGGACAGAGAACAAGAGACCCAGTACTTC
CASSIGDREQETQYF
>TRBV30|13|TRBJ1-2|.|.
TGTGCCTGGAGTAAAGGAGTCCAGGATGGCTACACCTTC
CAWSKGVQDGYTF
>TRBV29-1|12|TRBJ2-2|.|TRBD1
TGCAGCGTTTCACAGGGGACCGGGGAGCTGTTTTTT
CSVSQGTGELFF
>TRBV24-1|17|TRBJ2-5|.|TRBD2
TGTGCCACCAGCCCCAGCCAGGGACTAGGAGGGCGAGAGACCCAGTACTTC
CATSPSQGLGGRETQYF
>TRBV18|13|TRBJ2-7|.|.
TGTGCCAGCTCACGAGGGGACATATACGAGCAGTACTTC
CASSRGDIYEQYF
>TRBV4-2|11|TRBJ1-4|.|.
TGTGCCAGCAGCTCCCTCGAGAGACTGTTTTTT
CASSSLERLFF
>TRBV6-5|13|TRBJ2-7|.|TRBD2
TGTGCCAGCAGAATAGCGGGAGGGGGTGTGCAGTACTTC
CASRIAGGGVQYF
>TRBV19|14|TRBJ2-5|.|.
TGTGCCAGTAGTATAGTGGCAGGGAGAGAGACCCAGTACTTC
CASSIVAGRETQYF
>TRBV5-6|17|TRBJ2-1|.|TRBD2
TGTGCCAGCAGCTTGGCTTGGCGGGAGGGCCTTATAAGTGAGCAGTTCTTC
CASSLAWREGLISEQFF
>TRBV27|15|TRBJ2-2|.|.
TGTGCCAGCAGTCCGGGGGACAGAAACACCGGGGAGCTGTTTTTT
CASSPGDRNTGELFF
>TRBV14|14|TRBJ1-3|.|.
TGTGCCAGCAGCCAAAATTGGTCTGACCCGCCCAAATCTTTT
CASSQNWSDPPKSF
>TRBV19|15|TRBJ2-7|.|TRBD2
TGTGCCAGTAGTAGGCTAGCGGGAGGGTCCTACGAGCAGTACTTC
CASSRLAGGSYEQYF
>TRBV28|14|TRBJ1-1|.|.
TGTGCCAGCAGTCCCTTCGGGGGGTACACTGAAGCTTTCTTT
CASSPFGGYTEAFF